This T cell receptor beta chain was documented in a study of vaccination effects on CD4 cells after COVID-19. Clones were sequenced by immunoSEQ multiplex PCR, and TCRdb holds only the in-frame ones, with some missing. The sample has about 7,400 clones, around 79% seen once. This CDR3 comprises 16 residues. Germline V lookup: CDR1 KGHSH, CDR2 LQKENI. With 1 base clipped from V and 0 bases from J, the junction kept 0 bases outside the gene matches. Antigen-specific CD4+ T cells expanded by the ViraFEST assay with viral peptide pools were then sequenced. When 10 to 11 days of culture had elapsed, CD4+ T cells were isolated. Wells containing over 1.5 million PBMC each were cultured with roughly 10 IU/ml IL-2 and about 10 ug/ml peptides. With respect to this clone: The antigen is undetermined.

The sequence derives from a human donor who received a COVID-19 vaccine. The J gene is TRBJ2-1, the V gene TRBV18; 10 bases fit TRBD2. This material consisted of CD4+ T cells from PBMCs cultured with HCoV-229E spike peptides, taken before COVID-19 vaccination. CDR3 nucleotide sequence: TGTGCCAGCTCACCACGACTAGCGGGCTCCTACAATGAGCAGTTCTTC. Protein: CASSPRLAGSYNEQFF.